The clone carrying this TCR beta chain turned up a few times. The antigen is unknown. TCRdb ran MiXCR on the 5' RACE reads and lists one entry per CDR3 protein. The data hold about 340,000 distinct CDR3 sequences, with 9.5% to 15% observed a single time. The record originates from a study of T cells after yellow fever vaccination. This CDR3 comprises 16 residues. Trimming pared 3 bases from V and 7 bases from J, leaving 18 bases between. Germline V gene data show CDR1 as MDHEN and CDR2 as SYDVKM. Overall study findings and caveats: Post-booster repertoires contained most primary-vaccination clones again (approximately 97% CD4, 85% to 90% CD8).

This sequence originates from a man between 18 and 35 years old who received the YFV17D yellow fever vaccine. The chain joins TRBV28 to TRBJ1-4; D might be TRBD1 (6 bases). Specimen: CD4+ T cells sorted from PBMCs, collected 15 days after the yellow fever booster vaccination. DNA of the CDR3: TGTGCCAGCAGTTTTTCTGGGGGGGCGAGGTCTGAAAAACTGTTTTTT. Translating it yields CASSFSGGARSEKLFF.